The present entry profiles one T cell receptor beta chain with its context. Its antigen is undetermined. Produced via immunoSEQ multiplex PCR; TCRdb's table is partial and in-frame only. The repertoire includes about 7,900 clones, less than 65% of them detected once, and over 35% sits in the top ten. Germline V gene sequence: CDR1 LGHNA, CDR2 YNFKEQ. Deletions cut 4 bases from V and 4 bases from J, with 22 bases between. CDR3 length equals 17 residues. This sample was taken from a study of radiation and T cells in renal cell carcinoma. Whole-study findings and limits: Dominant CDR3 motifs occupied more repertoire in irradiated than control tumors. In nephrectomy-only tumors, top 100 clonotypes averaged roughly 45%, versus around 54% irradiated.

Treatment meaning: treatment-naive control, cytoreductive nephrectomy. This renal cell carcinoma was of the clear cell type. Sequenced control tumors were from 11 males and a handful of females, median age approximately 50. The V gene is TRBV4-2, the J gene TRBJ1-2; D is unresolved. The TCR comes from a woman between 65 and 79 years old with renal cell carcinoma. Sequencing used tumor tissue, obtained from a patient whose treatment was nephrectomy without radiotherapy. The CDR3 DNA reads TGTGCCAGCAGCCCAGTAATCGACCCAGTTACACCCTATGGCTACACCTTC. Amino acid sequence: CASSPVIDPVTPYGYTF.